This TCR beta chain originates from a study of shared clonotypes between healthy human individuals. About this clone: Its antigen remains unidentified.

The authors divided CD4+ cells into CD45RA+ naive and CD45RA-negative memory subsets. The V gene's germline CDR1 is SNHLY and CDR2 FYNNEI. Deletions cut 5 bases from V and 7 bases from J, with 12 bases between. This CDR3 is built from 13 residues. Points from the study as a whole: Relative to clonotypes present in all four donors, those not shared had lower generation probabilities.

The data were produced by immunoSEQ multiplex PCR, yet TCRdb's version contains in-frame clones alone and is incomplete. The sample lists a few million clones; 93% were seen once. This TCR derives from a man younger than 35 in good health. Some clones in this sample may be carry-over from other donors' samples. The sequencing sample was made of naive CD4+ T cells from PBMCs. The subset is: CD45RA+ positively selected. The genes are TRBV2 and TRBJ1-5; D is ambiguous. This CDR3 reads CASSLERQQPQHF. DNA of the CDR3: TGTGCCAGCAGTTTAGAACGACAACAGCCCCAGCATTTT.